The 13 T cell receptor beta chains below all came from one sample that was sequenced in a study of monozygotic twins with inflammatory bowel disease. TCRdb reprocessed the 5' RACE reads and reports one entry per CDR3 protein, with no DNA. The listing contains 150,000 to 200,000 distinct CDR3 sequences. The material sequenced was blood. The receptor set was obtained from a human donor with ulcerative colitis or Crohn's disease, or a healthy co-twin of an affected twin (not recorded which).

This sequence joins TRBV4-1 and TRBJ1-2; as DNA is missing, the TRBD1 call by TCRdb cannot be tested. CDR3 length: 17 residues. Germline V CDR1 and CDR2: MGHRA, YSYEKL. This CDR3 reads CASSHTVRDTANYGYTF.

The V gene is TRBV20-1, the J gene TRBJ2-3; TCRdb's D gene call, TRBD1, goes unchecked for lack of DNA. CDR1 is DFQATT and CDR2 is SNEGSKA in the germline V gene (reference sequence). This CDR3 region has 15 residues. CDR3 protein: CSARDMGTGTDTQYF.

The CDR3 region is CASSQTGTGGGYTF. The chain joins TRBV14 to TRBJ1-2; TCRdb names TRBD1, which stays unverified in the absence of DNA. CDR3 length: 14 residues. The germline gives CDR1 SGHDN, CDR2 FVKESK.

The chain combines TRBV6-1 with TRBJ2-7; checking the TCRdb D call of TRBD1 is not possible without DNA. This CDR3 comprises 12 residues. Germline CDR1 and CDR2: MNHNS and SASEGT. CDR3 sequence reads: CASSDRGVEQYF.

The V and J genes are TRBV20-1 and TRBJ2-7; TCRdb calls TRBD1, which cannot be checked without DNA. Germline V gives CDR1 DFQATT, CDR2 SNEGSKA (reference sequence). There are 15 residues in the CDR3. CDR3 sequence reads: CSARLPERTTSEQYF.

The J gene is TRBJ1-3, the V gene TRBV11-2. This CDR3 is built from 14 residues. Per germline, CDR1 SGHAT and CDR2 FQNNGV. CDR3: CASSLEAGLNTIYF. The full variable domain, its missing parts supplied by reference TRBV11-2 and TRBJ1-3, is EAGVAQSPRYKIIEKRQSVAFWCNPISGHATLYWYQQILGQGPKLLIQFQNNGVVDDSQLPKDRFSAERLKGVDSTLKIQPAKLEDSAVYLCASSLEAGLNTIYFGEGSWLTVV.

The rearrangement links TRBV20-1 to TRBJ2-7; lacking DNA, the TRBD2 call made by TCRdb goes unchecked. This CDR3 contains 14 residues. The germline gives CDR1 DFQATT, CDR2 SNEGSKA (reference sequence). The CDR3 spells CSARENAGPYEQYF.

V gene TRBV12-2 combines with J gene TRBJ1-1; the TCRdb D gene call, TRBD1, has no DNA to confirm it. TRBV12-2 is reported as a pseudogene. This CDR3 is built from 16 residues. The CDR3 loop reads CASRLGNPGANTEAFF.

The rearrangement links TRBV5-5 to TRBJ2-7; TCRdb indicates TRBD1, and absent DNA this call remains unverified. The CDR3 totals 12 residues. Germline V lookup: CDR1 SGHKS, CDR2 YYEKEE (reference sequence). CDR3 sequence reads: CASSFRGNELYF.

This chain links TRBV2 with TRBJ1-2; TCRdb calls TRBD1, which cannot be checked without DNA. The CDR3 is 16 amino acids. Per the germline V gene, CDR1 is SNHLY and CDR2 is FYNNEI. CDR3 in amino acids: CASSEGRGRGDYGYTF.

V gene TRBV2 combines with J gene TRBJ1-5. The CDR3 spans 14 residues. In germline, CDR1 is SNHLY, CDR2 FYNNEI. The CDR3 reads CASSEPYSNQPQHF.

This CDR3 is CASKIRTTNEKLFF. This chain links TRBV5-1 with TRBJ1-4. The CDR3 covers 14 residues. Germline-derived CDR1 and CDR2 are SGHRS and YFSETQ. The full variable domain, with the rest looked up from reference TRBV5-1 and TRBJ1-4, is KAGVTQTPRYLIKTRGQQVTLSCSPISGHRSVSWYQQTPGQGLQFLFEYFSETQRNKGNFPGRFSGRQFSNSRSEMNVSTLELGDSALYLCASKIRTTNEKLFFGSGTQLSVL.

This sequence joins TRBV12-3 or TRBV12-4 and TRBJ1-6; the TCRdb D gene call, TRBD1, has no DNA to confirm it. This CDR3 is built from 15 residues. The CDR3: CASSYRDVNNSPLHF.